This T cell receptor (beta chain) was recorded in a study of cytomegalovirus exposure and HLA in healthy donors. Study context: Researchers found that approximately 77% of 398 genotyped donors fell within the Caucasian-associated ancestry cluster. Findings of the study overall: Analysis performed later showed TCR beta chains linked to HLA being more clonally expanded than equally common others. After further analysis at a later stage, around 17,000 TCR beta sequences were associated with HLA alleles at 0.05 false discovery rate.

Germline V gives CDR1 MDHEN, CDR2 SYDVKM. Trimming took 6 bases from V and 5 from J, leaving 22 bases between them. CDR3 size: 16 residues. In regard to this clone: Antigen unknown.

13 Jbeta primers and 60 Vbeta primers were used for the PCR. Libraries were prepared by immunoSEQ multiplex PCR; TCRdb keeps only in-frame clonotypes and omits some of them. The table has about 95,000 clones, roughly 82% seen once. The chain uses TRBV28 and TRBJ2-5, with D perhaps TRBD1 (6 bases). What was sequenced was PBMCs. This TCR was recovered from a man younger than 40 in good health and CMV-seropositive. DNA for the CDR3: TGTGCCAGCAGCCGGCGCCGGGACACCCACGGGGAGACCCAGTACTTC. Protein: CASSRRRDTHGETQYF. The full variable domain, rest sourced from reference TRBV28 and TRBJ2-5, is DVKVTQSSRYLVKRTGEKVFLECVQDMDHENMFWYRQDPGLGLRLIYFSYDVKMKEKGDIPEGYSVSREKKERFSLILESASTNQTSMYLCASSRRRDTHGETQYFGPGTRLLVL.